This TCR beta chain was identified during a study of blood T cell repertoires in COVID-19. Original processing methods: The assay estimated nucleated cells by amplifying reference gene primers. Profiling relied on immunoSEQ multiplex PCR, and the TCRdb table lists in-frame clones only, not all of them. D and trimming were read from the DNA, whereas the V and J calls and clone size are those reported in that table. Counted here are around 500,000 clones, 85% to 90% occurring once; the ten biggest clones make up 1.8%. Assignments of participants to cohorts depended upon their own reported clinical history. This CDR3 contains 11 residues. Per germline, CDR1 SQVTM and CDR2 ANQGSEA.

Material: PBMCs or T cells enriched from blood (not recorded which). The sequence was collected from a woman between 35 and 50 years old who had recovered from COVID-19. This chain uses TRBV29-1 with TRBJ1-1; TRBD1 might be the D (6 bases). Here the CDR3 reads CSSLGANEAFF. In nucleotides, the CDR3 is TGCAGTAGTTTGGGGGCTAATGAAGCTTTCTTT.